This T cell receptor beta chain was sequenced during a study of Tregs in tolerant kidney transplant recipients (dated by TCRdb to between 2018 and 2021). At the level of the whole study: The study applied TCRbeta sequencing to find donor-specific regulatory T cells before combined kidney and bone marrow transplantation and then followed those same cells after transplant. Results the study describes overall, beyond this receptor: In tolerant patients, donor-specific Tregs expanded more than Tregs overall, which suggests antigen-driven rather than nonspecific expansion. Expanding Tregs with activated donor B cells appeared to identify the most biologically relevant and donor-specific TCRbeta repertoire. The study was limited by small patient numbers, and the findings need validation in larger populations and under other immunosuppression protocols. Biological reproducibility was not directly addressed, though technical replication error appeared minimal. Because the PCR primers were changed over time for some patients, nucleotide-level comparison could not be performed across the samples from those patients.

Genomic DNA was extracted from sorted cells with the QIAGEN DNeasy Blood and Tissue Kit for TCRbeta CDR3 sequencing. High-throughput TCRbeta CDR3 sequencing was carried out commercially through immunoSEQ, with PCR amplification with bias correction and internal controls included. Turning to the authors' computational methods: A unique productive TCRbeta sequence was defined by the CDR3 nucleotide sequence when primers matched, and otherwise by the CDR3 amino acid sequence together with the Vbeta and Jbeta genes. Sorting error was corrected by removing sequences shared between sorted populations at a frequency ratio of 2:1 or less, and the remaining shared sequences were assigned to the higher population. Sequences were defined as donor-reactive when expanded at least 5-fold in CFSE-low cells versus unstimulated cells and present at a frequency of at least 0.01% in CFSE-low cells. Repertoire divergence was quantified by Jensen-Shannon divergence using the top 100 TCRbeta sequences ranked by frequency. When a sample had multiple sequencing runs, each run was corrected for sorting error separately and the runs were then pooled. As stored in TCRdb, this immuneACCESS dataset retains in-frame rearrangements with V and J assigned. A fraction of the clones does not appear; measured against another copy, unresolved V genes explain less than half of the discrepancy, and the remainder lacks a known reason. Clone size and the V and J calls come from that table; the DNA yielded D and trimming. This sample comprises about 50,000 clones, approximately 90% of them detected only once. Clones ranked in the top ten supply around 15% of the sample.

The germline V gene yields SGHDN for CDR1 and FVKESK for CDR2. The CDR3 measures 13 amino acids from cysteine to phenylalanine. Only the CDR3 part of the read is kept: 39 bases, read in frame from the first base. Ends trimmed: V by 6 bases, J by 5 bases; bases unmatched to a gene: 7. Worth noting for this clone: Its antigen is not yet known. Nothing much larger sits one base from this clone, and base qualities are not available.

Transplants used related donors with nonmyeloablative bone marrow transplantation; mixed chimerism was transient in the human trials. Thawed PBMCs were FACS-sorted into unstimulated Tregs (CD4+CD25+CD127-), CD4+ non-Tregs (CD4+CD25-), CD4 cells and CD8 cells. The patients were a handful of recipients of combined kidney and bone marrow transplants from the ITN036ST trial, and samples were available only for these trial subjects. Healthy control blood was processed to PBMCs by Ficoll density gradient and cryopreserved, and patient PBMCs were collected before and after transplant. The chain couples TRBV14 to TRBJ2-7; TRBD1 agrees with 7 junctional bases. The source of this sequence is a human patient who received a combined kidney and bone marrow transplant. After a transplant, some T cells may be the graft donor's own cells. The material sequenced was CD8+ T cells from blood (PBMCs), taken 12 months after the transplant. The nucleotides read TGTGCCAGCAGTCTGACAGGGCCCGACGAGCAGTACTTC. This is translated as CASSLTGPDEQYF.